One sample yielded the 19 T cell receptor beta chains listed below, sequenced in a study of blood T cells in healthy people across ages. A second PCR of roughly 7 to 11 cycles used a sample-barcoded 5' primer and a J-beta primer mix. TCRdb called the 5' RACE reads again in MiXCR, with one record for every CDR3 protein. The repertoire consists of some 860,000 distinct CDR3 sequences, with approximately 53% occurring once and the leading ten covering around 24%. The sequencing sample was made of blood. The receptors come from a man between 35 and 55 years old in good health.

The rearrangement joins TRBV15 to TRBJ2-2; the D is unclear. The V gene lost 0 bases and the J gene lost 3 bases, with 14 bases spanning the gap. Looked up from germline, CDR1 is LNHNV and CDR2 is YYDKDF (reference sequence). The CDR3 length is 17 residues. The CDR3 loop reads CATSRDFWDPDTGELFF. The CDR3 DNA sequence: TGTGCCACCAGCAGAGATTTTTGGGATCCGGACACCGGGGAGCTGTTTTTT.

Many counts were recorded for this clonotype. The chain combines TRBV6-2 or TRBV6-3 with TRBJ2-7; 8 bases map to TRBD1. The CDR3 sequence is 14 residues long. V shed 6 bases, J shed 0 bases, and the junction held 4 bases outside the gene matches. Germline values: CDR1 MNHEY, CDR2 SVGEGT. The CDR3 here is CASRRTGSSYEQYF. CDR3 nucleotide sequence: TGTGCCAGCAGGAGGACAGGGAGCTCCTACGAGCAGTACTTC.

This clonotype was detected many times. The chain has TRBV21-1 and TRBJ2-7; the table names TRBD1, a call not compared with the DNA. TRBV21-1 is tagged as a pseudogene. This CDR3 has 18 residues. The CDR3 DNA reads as TGTGCCAGCAGCAAAACCCCCAGCGTACTGATAATCTCCTACGAGCAGTACTTC. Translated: CASSKTPSVLIISYEQYF.

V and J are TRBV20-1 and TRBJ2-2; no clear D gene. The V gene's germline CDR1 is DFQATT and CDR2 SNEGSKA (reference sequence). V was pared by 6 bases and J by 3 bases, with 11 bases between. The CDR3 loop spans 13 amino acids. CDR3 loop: CSAQEKYTGELFF. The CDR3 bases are TGCAGTGCCCAGGAAAAATACACCGGGGAGCTGTTTTTT.

CDR3 in DNA: TGTGCTAGTGGTTTGGTAAGCGTCGGGAGTTCAGATACGCAGTATTTT. Its protein product is CASGLVSVGSSDTQYF. The J gene is TRBJ2-3, the V gene TRBV12-5; D possibly corresponds to TRBD2 (6 bases). There are 16 residues in the CDR3. Germline values: CDR1 LGHNT, CDR2 FRNRAP. Deletions cut 0 bases from V and 4 bases from J, with 14 bases between.

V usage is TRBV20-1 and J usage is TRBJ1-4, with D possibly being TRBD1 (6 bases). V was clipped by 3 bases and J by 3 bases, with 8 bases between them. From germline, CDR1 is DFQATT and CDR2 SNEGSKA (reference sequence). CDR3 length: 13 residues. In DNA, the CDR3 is TGCAGTGCTAGCCCAGGGGCTAATGAAAAACTGTTTTTT. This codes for CSASPGANEKLFF.

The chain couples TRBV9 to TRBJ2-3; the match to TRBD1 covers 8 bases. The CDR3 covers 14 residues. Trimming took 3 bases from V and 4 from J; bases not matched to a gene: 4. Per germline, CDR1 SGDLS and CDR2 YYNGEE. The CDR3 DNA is TGTGCCAGCAGCGCGACAGGGGCCCCAGATACGCAGTATTTT. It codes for CASSATGAPDTQYF.

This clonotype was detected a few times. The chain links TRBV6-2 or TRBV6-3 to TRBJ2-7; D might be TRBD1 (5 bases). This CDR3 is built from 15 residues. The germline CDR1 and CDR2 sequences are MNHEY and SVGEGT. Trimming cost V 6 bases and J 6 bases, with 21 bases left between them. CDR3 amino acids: CASRPLGPVLSEQYF. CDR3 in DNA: TGTGCCAGCAGGCCTCTGGGGCCGGTGTTATCCGAGCAGTACTTC.

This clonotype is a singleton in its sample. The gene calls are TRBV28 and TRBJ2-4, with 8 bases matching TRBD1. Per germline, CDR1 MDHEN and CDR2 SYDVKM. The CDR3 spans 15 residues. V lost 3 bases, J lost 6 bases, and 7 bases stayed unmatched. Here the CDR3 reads CASSFSSGGLNIQYF. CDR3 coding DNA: TGTGCCAGCAGTTTCTCTTCAGGGGGCCTAAACATTCAGTACTTC.

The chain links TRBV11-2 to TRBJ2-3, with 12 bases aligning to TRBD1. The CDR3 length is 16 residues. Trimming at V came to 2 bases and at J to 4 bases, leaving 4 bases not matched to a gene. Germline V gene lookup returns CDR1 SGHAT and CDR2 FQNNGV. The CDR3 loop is CASSLLGTGGSDTQYF. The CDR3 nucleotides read TGTGCCAGCAGCTTACTAGGGACAGGGGGCTCAGATACGCAGTATTTT.

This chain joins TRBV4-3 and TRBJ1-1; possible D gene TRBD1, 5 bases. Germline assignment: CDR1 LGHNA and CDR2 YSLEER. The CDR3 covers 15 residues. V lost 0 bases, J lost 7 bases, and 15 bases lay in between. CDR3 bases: TGCGCCAGCAGCCAAGATATTATTTCTCAGGGTGAAGCTTTCTTT. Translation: CASSQDIISQGEAFF.

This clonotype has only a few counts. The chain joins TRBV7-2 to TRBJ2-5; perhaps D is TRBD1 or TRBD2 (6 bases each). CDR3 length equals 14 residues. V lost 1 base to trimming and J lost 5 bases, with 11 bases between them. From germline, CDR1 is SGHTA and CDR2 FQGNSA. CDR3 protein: CASSLVGGRETQYF. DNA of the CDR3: TGTGCCAGCAGCTTAGTTGGGGGGCGGGAGACCCAGTACTTC.

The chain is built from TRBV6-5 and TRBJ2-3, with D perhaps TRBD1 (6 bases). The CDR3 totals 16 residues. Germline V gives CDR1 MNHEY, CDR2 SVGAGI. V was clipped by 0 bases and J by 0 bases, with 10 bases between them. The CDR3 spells CASSYSRGASTDTQYF. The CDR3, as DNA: TGTGCCAGCAGTTACTCCAGGGGCGCTAGCACAGATACGCAGTATTTT.

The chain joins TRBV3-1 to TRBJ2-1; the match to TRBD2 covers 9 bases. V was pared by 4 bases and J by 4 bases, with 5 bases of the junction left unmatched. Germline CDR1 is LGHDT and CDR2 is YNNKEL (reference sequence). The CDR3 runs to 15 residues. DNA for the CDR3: TGTGCCAGCAGCCCGCCGGGACTAGCTTACAATGAGCAGTTCTTC. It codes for CASSPPGLAYNEQFF.

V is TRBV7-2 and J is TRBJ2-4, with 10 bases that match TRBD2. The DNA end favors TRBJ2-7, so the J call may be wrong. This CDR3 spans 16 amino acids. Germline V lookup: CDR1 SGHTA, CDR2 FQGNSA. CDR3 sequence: CASSLVRTSGIYEQYF. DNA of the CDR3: TGTGCCAGCAGCTTAGTTCGGACTAGCGGTATCTACGAGCAGTACTTC.

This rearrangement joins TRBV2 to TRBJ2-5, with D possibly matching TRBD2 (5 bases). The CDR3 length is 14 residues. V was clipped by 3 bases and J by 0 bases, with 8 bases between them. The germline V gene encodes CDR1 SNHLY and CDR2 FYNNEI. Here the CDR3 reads CASSDRADQETQYF. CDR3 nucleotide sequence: TGTGCCAGCAGTGACCGAGCGGACCAAGAGACCCAGTACTTC.

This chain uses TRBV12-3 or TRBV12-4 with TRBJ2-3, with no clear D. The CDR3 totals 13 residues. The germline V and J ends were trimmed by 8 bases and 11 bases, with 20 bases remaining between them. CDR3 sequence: CASGILGADVQYF. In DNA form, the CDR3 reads TGTGCCAGCGGGATCCTGGGTGCAGATGTGCAGTATTTT.

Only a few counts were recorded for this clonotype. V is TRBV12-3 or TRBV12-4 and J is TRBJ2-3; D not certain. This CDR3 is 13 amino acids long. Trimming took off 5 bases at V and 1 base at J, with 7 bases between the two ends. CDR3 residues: CASSAQGTDTQYF. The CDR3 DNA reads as TGTGCCAGCAGTGCCCAGGGCACAGATACGCAGTATTTT.

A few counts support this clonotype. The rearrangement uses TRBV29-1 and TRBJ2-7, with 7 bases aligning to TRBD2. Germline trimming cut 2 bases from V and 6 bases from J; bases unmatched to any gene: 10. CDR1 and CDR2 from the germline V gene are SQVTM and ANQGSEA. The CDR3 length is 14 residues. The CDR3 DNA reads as TGCAGCGTTGAACTGCTAGCGGTGGGTGGCGAGCAGTACTTC. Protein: CSVELLAVGGEQYF.